The 21 T cell receptor beta chains below were found in one sample sequenced in a study of cytomegalovirus exposure and HLA in healthy donors. It was with 60 Vbeta and 13 Jbeta primers that the PCR ran. Repertoires were generated with immunoSEQ multiplex PCR, while TCRdb's copy carries only in-frame clones and drops some. The sample carries 100,000 to 130,000 clones, roughly 80% recorded once. What was sequenced was PBMCs. These receptors were collected from a man aged 25-40 years in good health and CMV-seronegative.

This clone was found a few times. V gene TRBV6-1 combines with J gene TRBJ1-1; possibly TRBD1 for D (5 bases). Per germline, CDR1 MNHNS and CDR2 SASEGT. CDR3 length: 12 residues. V shed 11 bases and J shed 1 base, with 11 bases lying between them. The CDR3 bases are TGTGCCCTAGGGCAGGGGAACACTGAAGCTTTCTTT. Translating gives CALGQGNTEAFF.

The CDR3 sequence is CASSKGDREAFF. As DNA, the CDR3 is TGCGCCAGCAGTAAAGGTGACAGGGAAGCTTTCTTT. This rearrangement joins TRBV4-1 to TRBJ1-1, with D perhaps TRBD1 (6 bases). The germline gives CDR1 MGHRA, CDR2 YSYEKL. The CDR3 spans 12 residues. Trimming removed 6 bases at V and 8 bases at J, with 13 bases between.

The chain links TRBV4-1 to TRBJ1-6; 8 bases align to TRBD1. Germline V gene lookup returns CDR1 MGHRA and CDR2 YSYEKL. V gave up 6 bases and J gave up 10 bases; unmatched junction bases: 8. The CDR3 extends over 14 amino acids. The CDR3 bases are TGCGCCAGCAGACAGGACAGGGCGGACTCACCCCTCCACTTT. This encodes CASRQDRADSPLHF.

Written as DNA, the CDR3 is TGCGCCAGCAGCCCAAAGGGTAGCGCTAGTCTGCGCTCCTACAATGAGCAGTTCTTC. Translating gives CASSPKGSASLRSYNEQFF. The chain carries TRBV5-1 and TRBJ2-1; perhaps TRBD2 as D (5 bases). This CDR3 is 19 amino acids long. Germline loops: CDR1 SGHRS, CDR2 YFSETQ. Deletions cut 4 bases from V and 0 bases from J, with 23 bases between.

The CDR3 sequence is CAWTPGQITDTQYF. The CDR3 DNA reads TGTGCCTGGACCCCGGGACAGATAACAGATACGCAGTATTTT. The V gene is TRBV30, the J gene TRBJ2-3; 7 bases are a match to TRBD1. V gave up 4 bases and J gave up 3 bases; unmatched junction bases: 7. The germline V gene has CDR1 GTSNPN and CDR2 SVGIG (reference sequence). The CDR3 consists of 14 residues.

This chain uses TRBV4-2 with TRBJ2-1, with D perhaps matching TRBD2 (6 bases). The CDR3 consists of 17 residues. Germline V gives CDR1 LGHNA, CDR2 YNFKEQ. The V gene lost 0 bases and the J gene lost 0 bases, with 12 bases spanning the gap. The CDR3 spells CASSQDIAGSSYNEQFF. The CDR3 region has the DNA TGTGCCAGCAGCCAAGATATTGCGGGGTCCTCCTACAATGAGCAGTTCTTC.

V and J are TRBV6-1 and TRBJ2-1; 8 positions match TRBD1. V dropped 6 bases and J dropped 4; count of bases not matched to a gene: 5. This CDR3 contains 14 residues. Germline values: CDR1 MNHNS, CDR2 SASEGT. CDR3 amino acids: CASRSGGAYNEQFF. For the CDR3, the DNA is TGTGCCAGCAGATCAGGGGGCGCGTACAATGAGCAGTTCTTC.

The chain uses TRBV11-2 and TRBJ1-4, with TRBD1 as a possible D gene (5 bases). V lost 6 bases and J lost 8, with 13 bases in between. This CDR3 comprises 13 residues. Germline CDR1 SGHAT, CDR2 FQNNGV. DNA of the CDR3: TGTGCCAGCAGGCCCGACAGCTTCGAAAAACTGTTTTTT. This translates into CASRPDSFEKLFF.

This sequence joins TRBV11-2 and TRBJ1-4, with D possibly TRBD1 on 6 matching bases. This CDR3 comprises 15 residues. Deletions cut 4 bases from V and 6 bases from J, with 15 bases between. Germline values: CDR1 SGHAT, CDR2 FQNNGV. The DNA for the CDR3 is TGTGCCAGCAGCTCCGGGACAACGGGCGATGAAAAACTGTTTTTT. Translated: CASSSGTTGDEKLFF.

The J gene is TRBJ2-5, the V gene TRBV6-1; D call uncertain. Between the trimmed V and J ends, which lost 6 bases and 0 bases, there was a span of 8 bases. Germline V lookup: CDR1 MNHNS, CDR2 SASEGT. The CDR3 has 13 amino acids. The CDR3, as DNA: TGTGCCAGCAGCCACATCAACCAAGAGACCCAGTACTTC. Translating gives CASSHINQETQYF.

This chain uses TRBV11-2 with TRBJ1-2; D remains unclear. Germline-derived CDR1 and CDR2 are SGHAT and FQNNGV. The V gene lost 7 bases and the J gene lost 4 bases, with 16 bases spanning the gap. CDR3 length: 14 amino acids. CDR3 DNA: TGTGCCAGCATTCCCGCCGGCCGAGGCTATGGCTACACCTTC. Translating gives CASIPAGRGYGYTF.

The rearrangement uses TRBV4-1 and TRBJ1-2; maybe TRBD1 (6 bases). Germline values: CDR1 MGHRA, CDR2 YSYEKL. The CDR3 extends over 14 amino acids. Trimming shortened V by 0 bases and J by 8 bases, and 13 bases separated the two germline ends. The CDR3 spells CASSQDRTAGGYTF. CDR3 nucleotides: TGCGCCAGCAGCCAAGATAGGACAGCGGGGGGCTACACCTTC.

J is TRBJ1-1 and V is TRBV30, with D uncertain. Germline-derived CDR1 and CDR2 are GTSNPN and SVGIG (reference sequence). The germline V and J ends were trimmed by 2 bases and 0 bases, with 7 bases remaining between them. The CDR3 runs 13 residues. CDR3 sequence reads: CAWSREMNTEAFF. The CDR3 DNA is TGTGCCTGGAGTAGGGAGATGAACACTGAAGCTTTCTTT.

The table lists this clone with a count of one. The gene calls are TRBV4-2 and TRBJ1-5; D uncertain. The CDR3 is made up of 13 amino acids. V gave up 4 bases and J gave up 6 bases, with 10 bases separating them. Germline V gene lookup returns CDR1 LGHNA and CDR2 YNFKEQ. The CDR3 is CASSPRNGQPQHF. As DNA, the CDR3 is TGTGCCAGCAGCCCCCGAAACGGTCAGCCCCAGCATTTT.

This clone appeared a few times. J is TRBJ1-2 and V is TRBV2; TRBD1 matches at 7 bases. The CDR3 covers 13 residues. Unmatched junction bases numbered 4, after V lost 6 bases and J lost 3 bases. Germline-derived CDR1 and CDR2 are SNHLY and FYNNEI. The CDR3 DNA is TGTGCCAGCAGCGCACAGGGGCACTATGGCTACACCTTC. This translates into CASSAQGHYGYTF.

This chain uses TRBV28 with TRBJ1-1; D is uncertain. The V gene lost 3 bases and the J gene lost 6 bases, with 14 bases spanning the gap. This CDR3 is 14 amino acids long. Germline assignment: CDR1 MDHEN and CDR2 SYDVKM. In DNA form, the CDR3 reads TGTGCCAGCAGTTTTTTGTCTACCGGAGCTGAAGCTTTCTTT. Amino acid sequence: CASSFLSTGAEAFF.

The chain carries TRBV30 and TRBJ2-3; D remains unclear. V gave up 4 bases and J gave up 0 bases, with 5 bases separating them. This CDR3 region has 12 residues. CDR1 and CDR2 from the germline V gene are GTSNPN and SVGIG (reference sequence). CDR3 amino acids: CAWTPSTDTQYF. The CDR3 bases are TGTGCCTGGACCCCTAGCACAGATACGCAGTATTTT.

This clone was seen a handful of times. The chain recombines TRBV6-6 with TRBJ2-3; D not resolved. With 6 bases removed from V and 0 bases from J, the gap between germline ends came to 13 bases. This CDR3 has 15 residues. CDR1 and CDR2 from the germline V gene are MNHNY and SVGAGI (reference sequence). CDR3 nucleotides: TGTGCCAGCAGACTCCAGAGGAGTAGCACAGATACGCAGTATTTT. Its translation is CASRLQRSSTDTQYF.

The genes are TRBV29-1 and TRBJ1-2; 7 bases map to TRBD1. Per the germline V gene, CDR1 is SQVTM and CDR2 is ANQGSEA. The CDR3 has 12 amino acids. With V trimmed by 5 bases and J by 3 bases, 3 bases remained unmatched. The CDR3 loop reads CSVRDSYYGYTF. DNA for the CDR3: TGCAGCGTTAGGGACAGCTACTATGGCTACACCTTC.

This clone was counted a single time. The chain uses TRBV5-1 and TRBJ2-1; TRBD2 matches at 7 bases. The CDR3 totals 12 residues. The germline gives CDR1 SGHRS, CDR2 YFSETQ. V lost 4 bases, J lost 7 bases, and 2 bases stayed unmatched. CDR3 sequence (DNA): TGCGCCAGCAGCCCTAGCGGTAATGAGCAGTTCTTC. This codes for CASSPSGNEQFF.

This chain connects TRBV30 to TRBJ1-5, with 7 positions matching TRBD1. Germline CDR1 is GTSNPN and CDR2 is SVGIG (reference sequence). CDR3 length equals 17 residues. V shed 2 bases, J shed 0 bases, and the junction held 10 bases outside the gene matches. In nucleotides, the CDR3 is TGTGCCTGGAGTCCCTGGACAGGACGGAATAGCAATCAGCCCCAGCATTTT. This sequence encodes CAWSPWTGRNSNQPQHF.